The TCR beta chain under discussion was sequenced for a study of Ad26.COV2.S vaccination and SARS-CoV-2 variants. For the study at large: As a participant in COV1001, the donor was in the Ad26.COV2.S trial arm.

The treatment is: around 19 received Ad26.COV2.S at low or high dose, single or two shots; 5 received placebo; per-sample allocation not given. Sampling took place 63 days after the first vaccine or placebo injection. Profiling relied on immunoSEQ multiplex PCR, and the TCRdb table lists in-frame clones only, not all of them. The sample lists 350,000 to 400,000 clones, roughly nine tenths occurring once. The J segment lost 9 bases and the V segment lost 2 bases, leaving 1 base of the junction unmatched. Germline values: CDR1 MNHEY, CDR2 SMNVEV (reference sequence). The CDR3 contains 12 residues. This clone was picked up a small number of times.

V gene TRBV27 combines with J gene TRBJ2-1; TRBD2 agrees at 7 bases. The sequences come from peripheral blood, collected in a trial of Ad26.COV2.S vaccine versus placebo. The clonotype comes from a person between 18 and 59 years old who received the Ad26.COV2.S COVID-19 vaccine or a placebo. CDR3 DNA: TGTGCCAGCAGTTTAGGGGGGGGTGAGCAGTTCTTC. Encoded protein: CASSLGGGEQFF.